This TCR beta chain stems from a study of blood T cell repertoires in COVID-19. Method: immunoSEQ multiplex PCR; TCRdb's copy keeps in-frame clones and lacks some. In the table there are around 230,000 clones, around four fifths of which are singletons. CDR3 length: 16 amino acids. Unmatched junction bases numbered 10, after V lost 6 bases and J lost 5 bases. From germline, CDR1 is SNHLY and CDR2 FYNNEI. The V gene is TRBV2, the J gene TRBJ2-5, with TRBD2 matching over 12 bases. Material: peripheral blood. The receptor comes from a woman aged 45-59 years with acute or convalescent COVID-19. DNA for the CDR3: TGTGCCAGCAGGGGGCTAGCGGGAGGGCGAAGGGAGACCCAGTACTTC. Protein sequence: CASRGLAGGRRETQYF.